Below, 30 T cell receptor beta chains from the same sample are listed, as sequenced in a study of blood T cell repertoires in COVID-19 (dated by TCRdb to about 2020). The protocol used for the library was the immunoSEQ multiplex PCR assay. What TCRdb holds here is the immuneACCESS table cut down to in-frame rearrangements. Part of the clones is not present; checked against another copy, under half of the missing clones reflect an unresolved V gene, and the others are unexplained. This sample comprises 50,000 to 65,000 clones, more than 80% of them detected only once. About 5.3% of the sample rests with the top ten. Sequences were obtained from peripheral blood. Every receptor here comes from an older woman with acute or convalescent COVID-19.

This clone was detected only a few times. The rearrangement uses TRBV24-1 and TRBJ2-7; 9 nucleotides line up with TRBD2. J lost 2 bases, V lost 2 bases, and 6 bases had no gene match. The CDR3 extends over 16 amino acids. Germline V gives CDR1 KGHDR, CDR2 SFDVKD. CDR3 in DNA: TGTGCCACCAGTGATTCCCGGTCTAGCGGGGCCTACGAGCAGTACTTC. Protein: CATSDSRSSGAYEQYF.

This clone was observed once. The gene calls are TRBV4-1 and TRBJ1-3, with D maybe TRBD1 (5 bases). Germline V gene lookup returns CDR1 MGHRA and CDR2 YSYEKL. The CDR3 is made up of 16 amino acids. V gave up 0 bases and J gave up 3 bases, with 12 bases separating them. CDR3 DNA: TGCGCCAGCAGCCAAGATCTTGGGGCCGGTGGAAACACCATATATTTT. The encoded protein is CASSQDLGAGGNTIYF.

This clone has more than one count but fewer than ten. The chain links TRBV28 to TRBJ1-3; D perhaps matches TRBD1 (6 bases). The CDR3 is 16 amino acids. The ends were cut back, 6 bases at V and 0 bases at J, with 15 bases in the middle. The germline CDR1 and CDR2 sequences are MDHEN and SYDVKM. The chain's CDR3 is CASSPTGQTSGNTIYF. CDR3 nucleotide sequence: TGTGCCAGCAGCCCCACGGGACAAACCTCTGGAAACACCATATATTTT.

The chain carries TRBV7-2 and TRBJ2-2; the D gene is possibly TRBD2 (5 bases). CDR1 and CDR2 from the germline V gene are SGHTA and FQGNSA. The CDR3 totals 15 residues. V shed 2 bases and J shed 4 bases, with 11 bases lying between them. The CDR3 region has the DNA TGTGCCAGCAGCTTAACGGGAAAGGGCACCGGGGAGCTGTTTTTT. Translation gives CASSLTGKGTGELFF.

The rearrangement joins TRBV29-1 to TRBJ2-1; D possibly corresponds to TRBD1 (5 bases). V gave up 1 base and J gave up 8 bases, with 21 bases separating them. The CDR3 has 16 amino acids. CDR1 is SQVTM, CDR2 ANQGSEA, per germline. CDR3 sequence (DNA): TGCAGCGTTGAAGGGGCAGGTGGGCTAAGGGGCGATGAGCAGTTCTTC. It specifies CSVEGAGGLRGDEQFF.

The rearrangement joins TRBV6-5 to TRBJ1-6; D unresolved. Trimming took off 6 bases at V and 10 bases at J, with 13 bases between the two ends. Germline loops: CDR1 MNHEY, CDR2 SVGAGI. This CDR3 region has 13 residues. Here the CDR3 reads CASRADNRSPLHF. The CDR3 DNA reads TGTGCCAGCAGAGCCGACAACCGGTCACCCCTCCACTTT.

V is TRBV5-6 and J is TRBJ2-7, with 8 bases fitting TRBD2. The germline gives CDR1 SGHDT, CDR2 YYEEEE. The ends lost 4 bases at V and 0 bases at J; junction bases unmatched: 3. CDR3 length: 14 residues. The CDR3 DNA reads as TGTGCCAGCAGCCCACTAGCGGCCTCCTACGAGCAGTACTTC. Its protein product is CASSPLAASYEQYF.

This chain uses TRBV19 with TRBJ2-3; TRBD2 agrees at 9 bases. Germline CDR1 LNHDA, CDR2 SQIVND (reference sequence). The CDR3 has 17 residues. The trim removed 1 base at V and 1 base at J, leaving 6 bases unmatched. This chain's CDR3 is CASSIGQRGAGTDTQYF. CDR3 in DNA: TGTGCCAGTAGTATAGGGCAGCGGGGGGCAGGCACAGATACGCAGTATTTT.

This clone was seen only a few times. The chain has TRBV2 and TRBJ1-5; D gene ambiguous. The CDR3 runs 12 residues. Germline-derived CDR1 and CDR2 are SNHLY and FYNNEI. V lost 5 bases and J lost 3, with 5 bases in between. The CDR3 DNA is TGTGCCAGCAGTACTACCAATCAGCCCCAGCATTTT. Residues: CASSTTNQPQHF.

The chain combines TRBV7-9 with TRBJ1-1; 7 bases are shared with TRBD1. The V segment lost 8 bases and the J segment 4 bases; nucleotides outside the gene matches: 10. Germline values: CDR1 SEHNR, CDR2 FQNEAQ (reference sequence). The CDR3 sequence is 14 residues long. The CDR3 DNA sequence: TGTGCCAGCCCGGAACAGGGGATTGGCACTGAAGCTTTCTTT. It specifies CASPEQGIGTEAFF.

The rearrangement uses TRBV9 and TRBJ1-6, with a weak D call TRBD1 (6 bases). Trimming removed 4 bases at V and 6 bases at J, with 14 bases between. CDR3 length: 15 amino acids. CDR1 and CDR2 from the germline V gene are SGDLS and YYNGEE. CDR3 nucleotide sequence: TGTGCCAGCAGCACACAGGGTATGAGTAATTCACCCCTCCACTTT. Translation gives CASSTQGMSNSPLHF.

The chain couples TRBV25-1 to TRBJ1-3; TRBD1 matches at 7 bases. After removal of 6 bases from V and 0 bases from J, the junction contained 8 bases not matched to a gene. CDR1 and CDR2 from the germline V gene are MGHDK and SYGVNS. The CDR3 contains 16 residues. The CDR3 DNA follows: TGTGCCAGCAGCTTAACCGGGACAGTCTCTGGAAACACCATATATTTT. Translated: CASSLTGTVSGNTIYF.

A note on this clone: Other nucleotide sequences in the sample specify the same CDR3. The chain is built from TRBV21-1 and TRBJ1-6; TRBD1 was called by the table and not checked on the DNA. TRBV21-1 is shown as a pseudogene. The CDR3 has 16 amino acids. The CDR3 protein is CASSIIRASYNSPLHF. CDR3 in DNA: TGTGCCAGCAGCATTATCAGGGCCTCCTATAATTCACCCCTCCACTTT.

The gene calls are TRBV7-2 and TRBJ2-5, with TRBD1 as a possible D gene (6 bases). Trimming shortened V by 5 bases and J by 7 bases, and 20 bases separated the two germline ends. Germline CDR1 SGHTA, CDR2 FQGNSA. There are 15 residues in the CDR3. In nucleotides, the CDR3 is TGTGCCAGCAGCGTGGAGACAGGCAAGGGCGTGACCCAGTACTTC. This codes for CASSVETGKGVTQYF.

This chain links TRBV7-9 with TRBJ1-2; D call uncertain. V was pared by 5 bases and J by 5 bases, with 9 bases between. This CDR3 is 12 amino acids long. The germline gives CDR1 SEHNR, CDR2 FQNEAQ (reference sequence). Written as DNA, the CDR3 is TGTGCCAGCAGCCCGGTTTCTTATGGCTACACCTTC. This codes for CASSPVSYGYTF.

This rearrangement joins TRBV12-5 to TRBJ2-1; 8 bases are a match to TRBD2. The junction had 9 bases not matched to a gene; V was cut back by 5 bases and J by 6 bases. The CDR3 runs to 15 residues. In germline, CDR1 is LGHNT, CDR2 FRNRAP. The CDR3 coding sequence is TGTGCTAGTGGTCCCCCGGGAGGGCCGAGCAATGAGCAGTTCTTC. Amino acids: CASGPPGGPSNEQFF.

Here the CDR3 reads CASTQAGGAYEQYF. CDR3 DNA: TGTGCCAGCACTCAAGCGGGGGGAGCCTACGAGCAGTACTTC. The V and J genes are TRBV28 and TRBJ2-7; 9 bases match TRBD2. Per the germline V gene, CDR1 is MDHEN and CDR2 is SYDVKM. V dropped 7 bases and J dropped 2; count of bases not matched to a gene: 6. The CDR3 has 14 residues.

This chain links TRBV7-8 with TRBJ1-5; weak D call: TRBD1 (6 bases). Germline V gives CDR1 SGHVS, CDR2 FQNEAQ. The CDR3 spans 14 residues. The V end lost 5 bases, the J end lost 6 bases, and 14 bases lay between the germline ends. The CDR3 protein is CASSLMGAVQPQHF. The CDR3 nucleotides read TGTGCCAGCAGCCTTATGGGGGCGGTTCAGCCCCAGCATTTT.

This clone has a single count. The genes are TRBV4-2 and TRBJ2-3, with D perhaps matching TRBD1 (6 bases). CDR1 is LGHNA and CDR2 is YNFKEQ in the germline V gene. The V gene lost 0 bases and the J gene lost 0 bases, with 13 bases spanning the gap. There are 17 residues in the CDR3. CDR3 residues: CASSQEVTQGSTDTQYF. The CDR3 DNA reads as TGTGCCAGCAGCCAAGAAGTAACACAGGGTAGCACAGATACGCAGTATTTT.

This sequence joins TRBV9 and TRBJ2-1, with 9 bases fitting TRBD2. The CDR3 totals 15 residues. Germline assignment: CDR1 SGDLS and CDR2 YYNGEE. Trimming cost V 4 bases and J 5 bases; bases outside gene matches: 7. CDR3 sequence reads: CASSLRTSVNNEQFF. CDR3 DNA sequence: TGTGCCAGCAGCTTACGGACTAGCGTGAACAATGAGCAGTTCTTC.

This clone came up a few times. V is TRBV30 and J is TRBJ1-5, with TRBD1 matching 9 bases. The length of the CDR3 is 15 residues. The ends lost 1 base at V and 4 bases at J; junction bases unmatched: 5. CDR1 and CDR2 from the germline V gene are GTSNPN and SVGIG (reference sequence). Here the CDR3 DNA reads TGTGCCTGGAGTGCCGGGACAGGGAATAATCAGCCCCAGCATTTT. It is translated as CAWSAGTGNNQPQHF. Full variable domain (missing parts from reference TRBV30 and TRBJ1-5): SQTIHQWPATLVQPVGSPLSLECTVEGTSNPNLYWYRQAAGRGLQLLFYSVGIGQISSEVPQNLSASRPQDRQFILSSKKLLLSDSGFYLCAWSAGTGNNQPQHFGDGTRLSIL.

This clone has a handful of counts. The rearrangement uses TRBV10-3 and TRBJ2-7; 8 nucleotides align to TRBD2. The germline gives CDR1 ENHRY, CDR2 SYGVKD. The CDR3 runs 13 residues. The V segment lost 8 bases and the J segment 4 bases; nucleotides outside the gene matches: 7. The CDR3 loop reads CAIGPSGQYEQYF. CDR3 bases: TGTGCCATCGGGCCTAGCGGGCAGTACGAGCAGTACTTC.

This chain connects TRBV7-2 to TRBJ2-2; 13 nucleotides agree with TRBD2. CDR3 size: 16 residues. Germline loops: CDR1 SGHTA, CDR2 FQGNSA. The trim removed 7 bases at V and 1 base at J, leaving 3 bases unmatched. CDR3 amino acids: CASKLAGGLNTGELFF. In nucleotides, the CDR3 is TGTGCCAGCAAACTAGCGGGGGGGCTGAACACCGGGGAGCTGTTTTTT.

The chain employs TRBV5-4 and TRBJ1-3; the D gene is possibly TRBD1 (5 bases). CDR1 SGHNT and CDR2 YYREEE come from the germline V gene (reference sequence). The CDR3 runs to 17 residues. The V gene lost 0 bases and the J gene lost 0 bases, with 13 bases spanning the gap. This CDR3 reads CASSLGQGRSSGNTIYF. In nucleotides, the CDR3 is TGTGCCAGCAGCTTGGGGCAGGGTCGTTCCTCTGGAAACACCATATATTTT.

This chain joins TRBV27 and TRBJ1-1, with D tentatively TRBD1 (6 bases). The CDR3 extends over 15 amino acids. From germline, CDR1 is MNHEY and CDR2 SMNVEV (reference sequence). Trimming pared 2 bases from V and 1 base from J, leaving 11 bases between. The CDR3 DNA sequence: TGTGCCAGCAGTTTAACTCCGGGACAGAACACTGAAGCTTTCTTT. This sequence encodes CASSLTPGQNTEAFF.

As for this clone: This sample also contains other DNA sequences that code for the same CDR3. The gene calls are TRBV6-4 and TRBJ2-4, with 7 bases aligning to TRBD2. This CDR3 spans 14 amino acids. CDR1 and CDR2 from the germline V gene are MRHNA and SNTAGT. The ends lost 4 bases at V and 7 bases at J; junction bases unmatched: 7. The CDR3 region has the DNA TGTGCCAGCAGTGCGGGGGGAGTAAACAACATTCAGTACTTC. Residues: CASSAGGVNNIQYF.

The V call is TRBV5-6, the J call TRBJ2-3, with D perhaps TRBD2 (6 bases). The CDR3 runs 14 residues. The germline V gene has CDR1 SGHDT and CDR2 YYEEEE. Trimming stripped 4 bases from V and 1 base from J, with 10 bases between. The DNA for the CDR3 is TGTGCCAGCAGCCCCACGGGGGGCACAGATACGCAGTATTTT. This gives the protein CASSPTGGTDTQYF.

This chain uses TRBV19 with TRBJ1-3; no reliable D call. Germline lookup yields CDR1 LNHDA and CDR2 SQIVND (reference sequence). There are 14 residues in the CDR3. V was shortened by 3 bases and J by 1 base, with 7 bases between the two germline ends. CDR3 DNA: TGTGCCAGTAGTATTAACAGATCTGGAAACACCATATATTTT. Its translation is CASSINRSGNTIYF.

This clone was counted a single time. V is TRBV3-1 (or the pseudogene TRBV3-2) and J is TRBJ2-7; TRBD2 aligns across 9 bases. After removal of 5 bases from V and 0 bases from J, the junction contained 2 bases not matched to a gene. The CDR3 length is 14 residues. Germline loops: CDR1 LGHDT, CDR2 YNNKEL (reference sequence). The CDR3 reads CASSSSGSSYEQYF. The CDR3 bases are TGTGCCAGCAGCAGTAGCGGGAGCTCCTACGAGCAGTACTTC.

This clone has more than one count but fewer than ten. V gene TRBV5-6 combines with J gene TRBJ1-5; TRBD1 is a possible D gene (6 bases). The germline V gene encodes CDR1 SGHDT and CDR2 YYEEEE. Trimming left V 1 base short and J 2 bases short, with 13 bases between. This CDR3 is built from 16 residues. The CDR3 bases are TGTGCCAGCAGCTTGACGGGGGGCCTGGGCAATCAGCCCCAGCATTTT. The encoded protein is CASSLTGGLGNQPQHF.